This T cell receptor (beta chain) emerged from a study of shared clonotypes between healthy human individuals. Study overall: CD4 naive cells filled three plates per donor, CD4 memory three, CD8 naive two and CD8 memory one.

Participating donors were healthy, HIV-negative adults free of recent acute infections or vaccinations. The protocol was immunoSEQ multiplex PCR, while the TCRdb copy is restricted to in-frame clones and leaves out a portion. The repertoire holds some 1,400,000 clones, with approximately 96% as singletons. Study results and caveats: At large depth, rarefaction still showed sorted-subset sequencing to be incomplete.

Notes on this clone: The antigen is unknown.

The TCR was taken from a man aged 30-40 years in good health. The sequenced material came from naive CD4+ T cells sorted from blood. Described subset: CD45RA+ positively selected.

The CDR3 coding sequence is TGTGCCAGCACCCCGGGGACAGGGGTTGGCTACACCTTC. This translates into CASTPGTGVGYTF. The V call is TRBV2, the J call TRBJ1-2; 10 bases align to TRBD1. CDR1 is SNHLY, CDR2 FYNNEI, per germline. The CDR3 is 13 residues long. Trimming cost V 7 bases and J 7 bases; bases outside gene matches: 6.